This passage covers 18 T cell receptor beta chains from one sample sequenced in a study of T cell repertoires in cytomegalovirus infection. TCRdb ran MiXCR on the reads and lists one entry per CDR3 protein. The table has 250,000 to 300,000 distinct CDR3 sequences, roughly 24% seen once; the top ten hold about 14%. Source material: PBMCs. The receptors come from a human donor in good health (CMV status not recorded). Some clones in this sample may be carry-over from other donors' samples.

The genes are TRBV5-1 and TRBJ2-7, with a tentative D call TRBD1 (6 bases). Germline CDR1 reads SGHRS; CDR2 reads YFSETQ. The V gene lost 0 bases and the J gene lost 0 bases, with 10 bases spanning the gap. The CDR3 spans 15 residues. The CDR3 spells CASSLEDRSSYEQYF. As DNA, the CDR3 is TGCGCCAGCAGCTTGGAGGACAGAAGCTCCTACGAGCAGTACTTC.

This clonotype was picked up a small number of times. This sequence joins TRBV27 and TRBJ1-4; D remains ambiguous. V was clipped by 6 bases and J by 8 bases, with 16 bases between them. The CDR3 loop spans 14 amino acids. Germline CDR1 and CDR2: MNHEY and SMNVEV (reference sequence). CDR3 protein: CASRPGVWAEKLFF. The CDR3 DNA follows: TGTGCCAGCAGGCCGGGCGTCTGGGCCGAAAAACTGTTTTTT.

Worth noting for this clonotype: A much larger clonotype is one base distant, so this may be a read error. CDR3 nucleotide sequence: TGTGCCAGCAGCTTAGACAGGGATTTCGACGAGCAGTACTTC. This translates into CASSLDRDFDEQYF. The chain links TRBV7-9 to TRBJ2-7, with D tentatively TRBD1 (6 bases). This CDR3 spans 14 amino acids. The V end lost 1 base, the J end lost 5 bases, and 12 bases lay between the germline ends. Germline V lookup: CDR1 SEHNR, CDR2 FQNEAQ (reference sequence).

The chain couples TRBV10-3 to TRBJ1-5, with TRBD1 matching 7 bases. CDR1 is ENHRY and CDR2 is SYGVKD in the germline V gene. Unmatched junction bases numbered 4, after V lost 6 bases and J lost 5 bases. This CDR3 is 13 amino acids long. CDR3 nucleotides: TGTGCCATCAGCGGGACAGAAGATCAGCCCCAGCATTTT. This gives the protein CAISGTEDQPQHF.

This chain connects TRBV28 to TRBJ2-7; the D gene is possibly TRBD2 (5 bases). Germline V lookup: CDR1 MDHEN, CDR2 SYDVKM. The V end was cut by 6 bases, the J end by 4 bases, with 13 bases between. The CDR3 sequence is 13 residues long. The DNA for the CDR3 is TGTGCCAGCAGCTACGGTCGGGAATACGAGCAGTACTTC. Its protein is CASSYGREYEQYF.

This clonotype came up many times. V and J are TRBV12-5 and TRBJ2-3; tentatively, D is TRBD2 (6 bases). The CDR3 consists of 14 residues. Germline-derived CDR1 and CDR2 are LGHNT and FRNRAP. CDR3 bases: TGTGCCTCCCGGGACTCTGCGGGCACAGATACGCAGTATTTT. Encoded protein: CASRDSAGTDTQYF.

This clonotype was seen at least ten times. This chain uses TRBV7-2 with TRBJ2-5; 12 bases line up with TRBD1. Germline CDR1 and CDR2: SGHTA and FQGNSA. This CDR3 contains 14 residues. Trimming removed 4 bases from V and 5 bases from J; junction bases left unmatched: 2. The CDR3 DNA reads TGTGCCAGCAGCTGGGACAGGGGGCTTGAGACCCAGTACTTC. Amino acid sequence: CASSWDRGLETQYF. The full variable domain, in which reference TRBV7-2 and TRBJ2-5 provide the parts outside the CDR3, is GAGVSQSPSNKVTEKGKDVELRCDPISGHTALYWYRQSLGQGLEFLIYFQGNSAPDKSGLPSDRFSAERTGGSVSTLTIQRTQQEDSAVYLCASSWDRGLETQYFGPGTRLLVL.

This sequence joins TRBV7-2 and TRBJ2-1; tentative D call: TRBD1 (6 bases). CDR1 SGHTA and CDR2 FQGNSA come from the germline V gene. V lost 1 base to trimming and J lost 5 bases, with 21 bases between them. This CDR3 is 18 amino acids long. The DNA of the CDR3 is TGTGCCAGCAGCTTAGGGCTCTCCACAGGGTCTCTCGACAATGAGCAGTTCTTC. This sequence encodes CASSLGLSTGSLDNEQFF.

The chain couples TRBV4-1 to TRBJ2-1; 9 nucleotides align to TRBD2. The CDR3 extends over 15 amino acids. In germline, CDR1 is MGHRA, CDR2 YSYEKL. Germline trimming cut 2 bases from V and 4 bases from J; bases unmatched to any gene: 3. This CDR3 is CASSQRLADYNEQFF. CDR3 DNA sequence: TGCGCCAGCAGCCAAAGACTAGCGGATTACAATGAGCAGTTCTTC.

This clonotype appeared a few times. V gene TRBV6-2 or TRBV6-3 combines with J gene TRBJ2-1; either TRBD1 or TRBD2 may fit D (5 bases each). V gave up 6 bases and J gave up 9 bases, with 18 bases separating them. The CDR3 contains 14 residues. Germline-derived CDR1 and CDR2 are MNHEY and SVGEGT. CDR3: CASSPGRITAEQFF. DNA of the CDR3: TGTGCCAGCAGCCCGGGACGTATTACCGCTGAGCAGTTCTTC.

The chain uses TRBV20-1 and TRBJ2-3; TRBD1 might be the D (6 bases). Germline CDR1 DFQATT, CDR2 SNEGSKA (reference sequence). CDR3 size: 15 residues. Trimming shortened V by 5 bases and J by 3 bases, and 18 bases separated the two germline ends. CDR3: CSAGPRQGYTDTQYF. CDR3 coding DNA: TGCAGTGCTGGGCCTCGCCAGGGGTATACAGATACGCAGTATTTT.

This clonotype was recorded once. The junction does not match germline at one end; this may be a read error. The chain combines TRBV20-1 with TRBJ2-5; no firm D call. CDR3 length: 12 residues. Germline V gives CDR1 DFQATT, CDR2 SNEGSKA (reference sequence). CDR3 sequence reads: CNAGLKGETQYF. CDR3 bases: TGCAATGCTGGTCTGAAGGGCGAGACCCAGTACTTC.

The DNA of the CDR3 is TGTGCCAGCAGTTTTGGGGGTAGCCCCTACAATGAGCAGTTCTTC. This gives the protein CASSFGGSPYNEQFF. This chain connects TRBV27 to TRBJ2-1, with D perhaps TRBD1 or TRBD2 (5 bases each). Per the germline V gene, CDR1 is MNHEY and CDR2 is SMNVEV (reference sequence). The CDR3 totals 15 residues. The V and J ends lost 3 bases and 2 bases respectively, with 11 bases between them.

V is TRBV2 and J is TRBJ1-2, with D possibly being TRBD1 (5 bases). The CDR3 is 14 residues long. Trimming shortened V by 4 bases and J by 2 bases, and 11 bases separated the two germline ends. Germline values: CDR1 SNHLY, CDR2 FYNNEI. The CDR3 nucleotides read TGTGCCAGCAGTGGAGGCAGGGAGAACTATGGCTACACCTTC. It translates to CASSGGRENYGYTF. Using reference TRBV2 and TRBJ1-2 for the parts outside the CDR3, the full variable domain is EPEVTQTPSHQVTQMGQEVILRCVPISNHLYFYWYRQILGQKVEFLVSFYNNEISEKSEIFDDQFSVERPDGSNFTLKIRSTKLEDSAMYFCASSGGRENYGYTFGSGTRLTVV.

Comments on this clonotype: Because the CDR3 is missing its conserved closing phenylalanine or tryptophan, this is likely a read error. This chain joins TRBV6-2 or TRBV6-3 and TRBJ2-1, with D perhaps matching TRBD1 or TRBD2 (5 bases each). The germline V gene encodes CDR1 MNHEY and CDR2 SVGEGT. The CDR3 runs 15 residues. V was cut by 5 bases and J by 1 base, with 12 bases left in between. The CDR3 loop reads CASSEGSSSYNEQFC. The CDR3 coding sequence is TGTGCCAGCAGTGAGGGGAGTAGTTCCTACAATGAGCAGTTCTGC.

This clonotype has just a few counts. This chain uses TRBV28 with TRBJ1-1; the D is unclear. The V gene's germline CDR1 is MDHEN and CDR2 SYDVKM. Trimming removed 2 bases from V and 6 bases from J, with 10 bases in between. The CDR3 is 13 residues long. The CDR3 spells CASSLRRAPEAFF. CDR3 coding DNA: TGTGCCAGCAGTTTACGGCGGGCCCCTGAAGCTTTCTTT.

The chain joins TRBV20-1 to TRBJ2-7; no reliable D call. There are 14 residues in the CDR3. Trimming took off 2 bases at V and 0 bases at J, with 11 bases between the two ends. Germline V gene data show CDR1 as DFQATT and CDR2 as SNEGSKA (reference sequence). The DNA of the CDR3 is TGCAGTGCTAGAAAGCCGGTCAGCTCCTACGAGCAGTACTTC. The encoded protein is CSARKPVSSYEQYF.

This sequence joins TRBV28 and TRBJ2-1; D perhaps matches TRBD2 (5 bases). The CDR3 has 16 amino acids. Trimming removed 7 bases at V and 8 bases at J, with 24 bases between. Germline CDR1 MDHEN, CDR2 SYDVKM. The CDR3 bases are TGTGCCAGCAAGGGTACGCGGGTCGGCCGGCGGGATGAGCAGTTCTTC. It is translated as CASKGTRVGRRDEQFF. The variable domain in full, completed from reference TRBV28 and TRBJ2-1, reads DVKVTQSSRYLVKRTGEKVFLECVQDMDHENMFWYRQDPGLGLRLIYFSYDVKMKEKGDIPEGYSVSREKKERFSLILESASTNQTSMYLCASKGTRVGRRDEQFFGPGTRLTVL.